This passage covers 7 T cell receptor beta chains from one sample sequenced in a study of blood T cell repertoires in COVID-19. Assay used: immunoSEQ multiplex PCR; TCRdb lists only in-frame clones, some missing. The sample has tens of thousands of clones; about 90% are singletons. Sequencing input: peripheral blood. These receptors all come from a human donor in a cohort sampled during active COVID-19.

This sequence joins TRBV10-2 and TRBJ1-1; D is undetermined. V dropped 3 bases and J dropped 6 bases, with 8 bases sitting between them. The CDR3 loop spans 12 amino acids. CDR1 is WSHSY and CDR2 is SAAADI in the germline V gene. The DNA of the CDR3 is TGCGCCAGCAGTGAATTGAGCTCTGAAGCTTTCTTT. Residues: CASSELSSEAFF.

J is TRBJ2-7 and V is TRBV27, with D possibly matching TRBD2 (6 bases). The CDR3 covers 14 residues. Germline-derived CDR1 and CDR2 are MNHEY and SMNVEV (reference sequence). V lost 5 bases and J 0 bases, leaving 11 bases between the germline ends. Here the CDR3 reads CASSRLVLSYEQYF. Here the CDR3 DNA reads TGTGCCAGCAGTCGACTAGTCCTCTCCTACGAGCAGTACTTC.

The CDR3 loop is CASSTGTGRADTQYF. The CDR3 DNA reads TGTGCCAGCAGTACCGGGACAGGGAGGGCAGATACGCAGTATTTT. This chain uses TRBV7-9 with TRBJ2-3, with 9 bases that match TRBD1. With V trimmed by 6 bases and J by 4 bases, 8 bases remained unmatched. CDR1 SEHNR and CDR2 FQNEAQ come from the germline V gene (reference sequence). This CDR3 is 15 amino acids long.

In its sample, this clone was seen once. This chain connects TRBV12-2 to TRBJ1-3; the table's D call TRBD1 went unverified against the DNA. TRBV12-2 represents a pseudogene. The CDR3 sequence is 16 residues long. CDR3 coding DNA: TGTGCAAGTCGCTTTACAGGGTCCTCGGCTGGAAACACCATATATTTT. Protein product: CASRFTGSSAGNTIYF.

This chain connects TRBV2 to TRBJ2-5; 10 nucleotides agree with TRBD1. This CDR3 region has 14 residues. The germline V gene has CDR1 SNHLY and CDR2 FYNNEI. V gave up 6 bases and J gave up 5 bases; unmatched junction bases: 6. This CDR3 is CASSGDRGTETQYF. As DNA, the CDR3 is TGTGCCAGCAGCGGGGACAGGGGAACGGAGACCCAGTACTTC.

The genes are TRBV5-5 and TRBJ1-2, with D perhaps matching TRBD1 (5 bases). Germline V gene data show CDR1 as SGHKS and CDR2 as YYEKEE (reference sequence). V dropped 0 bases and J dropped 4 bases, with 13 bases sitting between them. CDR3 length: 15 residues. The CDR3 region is CASSLAPDTSYGYTF. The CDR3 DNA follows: TGTGCCAGCAGCTTGGCTCCGGACACCAGCTATGGCTACACCTTC. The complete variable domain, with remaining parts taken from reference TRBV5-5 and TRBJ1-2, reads DAGVTQSPTHLIKTRGQQVTLRCSPISGHKSVSWYQQVLGQGPQFIFQYYEKEERGRGNFPDRFSARQFPNYSSELNVNALLLGDSALYLCASSLAPDTSYGYTFGSGTRLTVV.

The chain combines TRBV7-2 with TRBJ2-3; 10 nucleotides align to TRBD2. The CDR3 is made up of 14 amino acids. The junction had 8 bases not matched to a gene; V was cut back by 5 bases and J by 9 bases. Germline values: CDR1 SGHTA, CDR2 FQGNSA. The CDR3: CASSLSGGARTQYF. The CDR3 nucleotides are TGTGCCAGCAGCCTCAGCGGGGGGGCACGAACGCAGTATTTT.